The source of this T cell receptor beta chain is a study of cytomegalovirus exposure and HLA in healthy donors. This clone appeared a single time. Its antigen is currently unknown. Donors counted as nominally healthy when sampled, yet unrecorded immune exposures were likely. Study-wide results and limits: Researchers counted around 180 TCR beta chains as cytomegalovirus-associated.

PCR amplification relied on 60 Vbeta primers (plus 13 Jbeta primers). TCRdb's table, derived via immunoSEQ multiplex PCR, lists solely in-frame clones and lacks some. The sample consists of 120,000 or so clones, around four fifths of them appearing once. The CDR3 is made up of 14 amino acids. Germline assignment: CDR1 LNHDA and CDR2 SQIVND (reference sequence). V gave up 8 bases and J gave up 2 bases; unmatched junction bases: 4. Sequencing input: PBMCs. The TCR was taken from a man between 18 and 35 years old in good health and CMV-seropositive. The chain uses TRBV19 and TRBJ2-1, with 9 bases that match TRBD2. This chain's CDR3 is CASCRGGAYNEQFF. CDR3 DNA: TGTGCCAGTTGTCGCGGGGGGGCCTACAATGAGCAGTTCTTC.